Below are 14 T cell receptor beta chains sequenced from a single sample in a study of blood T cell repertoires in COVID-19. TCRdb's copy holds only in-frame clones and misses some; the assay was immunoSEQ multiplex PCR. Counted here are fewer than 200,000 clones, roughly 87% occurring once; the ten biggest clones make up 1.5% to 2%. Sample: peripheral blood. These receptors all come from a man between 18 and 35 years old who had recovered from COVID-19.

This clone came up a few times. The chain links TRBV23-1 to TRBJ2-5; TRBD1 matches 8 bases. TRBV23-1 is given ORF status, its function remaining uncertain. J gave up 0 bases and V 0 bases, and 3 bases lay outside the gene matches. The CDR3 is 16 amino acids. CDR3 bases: TGCGCCAGCAGTCAATCGGACAGGGATTACCAAGAGACCCAGTACTTC. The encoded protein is CASSQSDRDYQETQYF.

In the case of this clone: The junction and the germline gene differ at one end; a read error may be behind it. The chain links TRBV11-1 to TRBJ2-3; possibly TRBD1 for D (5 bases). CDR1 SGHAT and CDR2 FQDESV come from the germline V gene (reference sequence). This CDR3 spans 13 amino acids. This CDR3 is CASSLQGTDTQYF. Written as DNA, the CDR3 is TGTGCCAGCAGCTTGCAGGGCACGGATACGCAGTATTTT.

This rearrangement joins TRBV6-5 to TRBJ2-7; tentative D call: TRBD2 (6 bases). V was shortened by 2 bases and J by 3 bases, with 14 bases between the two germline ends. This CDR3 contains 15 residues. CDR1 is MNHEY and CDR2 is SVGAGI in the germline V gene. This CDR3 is CASSYSGGSGYEQYF. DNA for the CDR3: TGTGCCAGCAGTTACAGTGGGGGGAGTGGCTACGAGCAGTACTTC.

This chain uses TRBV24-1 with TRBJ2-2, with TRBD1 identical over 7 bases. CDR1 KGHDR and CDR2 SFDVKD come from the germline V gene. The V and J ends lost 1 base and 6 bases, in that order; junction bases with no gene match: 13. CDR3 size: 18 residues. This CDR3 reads CATSDFSGTVDRAGELFF. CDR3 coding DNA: TGTGCCACCAGTGATTTTTCCGGGACAGTCGACCGCGCCGGGGAGCTGTTTTTT.

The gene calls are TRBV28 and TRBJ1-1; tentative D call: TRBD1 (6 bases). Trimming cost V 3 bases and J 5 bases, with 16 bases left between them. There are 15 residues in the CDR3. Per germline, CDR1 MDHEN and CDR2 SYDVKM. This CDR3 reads CASSFQGSPRTEAFF. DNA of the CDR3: TGTGCCAGCAGTTTCCAGGGGTCTCCGCGTACTGAAGCTTTCTTT.

The CDR3 here is CASSQGLAGSADTQYF. DNA for the CDR3: TGTGCCAGCAGTCAAGGACTAGCGGGATCCGCGGATACGCAGTATTTT. V is TRBV27 and J is TRBJ2-3; TRBD2 agrees at 12 bases. V dropped 5 bases and J dropped 6; count of bases not matched to a gene: 9. The CDR3 is made up of 16 amino acids. The germline V gene encodes CDR1 MNHEY and CDR2 SMNVEV (reference sequence).

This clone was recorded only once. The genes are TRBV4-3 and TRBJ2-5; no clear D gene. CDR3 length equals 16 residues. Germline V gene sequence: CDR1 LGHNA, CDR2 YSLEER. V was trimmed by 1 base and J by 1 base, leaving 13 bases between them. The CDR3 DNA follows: TGCGCCAGCAGCCAAGCGTTACTCGCCCCCCAAGAGACCCAGTACTTC. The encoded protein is CASSQALLAPQETQYF.

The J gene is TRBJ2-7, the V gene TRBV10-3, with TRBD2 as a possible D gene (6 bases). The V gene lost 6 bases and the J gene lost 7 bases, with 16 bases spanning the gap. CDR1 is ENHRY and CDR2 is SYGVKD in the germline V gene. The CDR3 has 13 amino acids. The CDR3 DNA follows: TGTGCCATCAGGGTTGGAGGGCTGGGGGAGCAGTACTTC. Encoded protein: CAIRVGGLGEQYF.

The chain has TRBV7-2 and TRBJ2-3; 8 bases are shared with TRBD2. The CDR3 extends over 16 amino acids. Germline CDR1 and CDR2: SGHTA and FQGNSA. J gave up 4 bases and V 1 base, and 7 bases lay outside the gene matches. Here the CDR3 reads CASSLGVARGADTQYF. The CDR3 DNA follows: TGTGCCAGCAGCTTAGGGGTAGCGCGGGGGGCAGATACGCAGTATTTT.

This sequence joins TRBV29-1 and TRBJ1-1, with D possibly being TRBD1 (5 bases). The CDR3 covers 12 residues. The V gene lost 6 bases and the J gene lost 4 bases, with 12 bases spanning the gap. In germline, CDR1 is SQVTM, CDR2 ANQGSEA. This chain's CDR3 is CSVAVGGTEAFF. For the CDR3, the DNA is TGCAGCGTGGCCGTGGGGGGCACTGAAGCTTTCTTT.

The CDR3: CASSDDRAHQPQHF. CDR3 DNA: TGTGCCAGCAGTGATGACAGGGCCCATCAGCCCCAGCATTTT. This chain uses TRBV6-1 with TRBJ1-5; 7 bases match TRBD1. After removal of 3 bases from V and 5 bases from J, the junction contained 4 bases not matched to a gene. There are 14 residues in the CDR3. Germline CDR1 MNHNS, CDR2 SASEGT.

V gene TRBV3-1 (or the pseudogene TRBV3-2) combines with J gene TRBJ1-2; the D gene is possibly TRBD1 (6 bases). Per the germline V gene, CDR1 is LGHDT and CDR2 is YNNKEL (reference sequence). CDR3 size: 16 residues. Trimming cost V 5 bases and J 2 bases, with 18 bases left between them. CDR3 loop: CASSRTQGAGNYGYTF. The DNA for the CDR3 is TGTGCCAGCAGCAGGACACAGGGAGCAGGAAACTATGGCTACACCTTC.

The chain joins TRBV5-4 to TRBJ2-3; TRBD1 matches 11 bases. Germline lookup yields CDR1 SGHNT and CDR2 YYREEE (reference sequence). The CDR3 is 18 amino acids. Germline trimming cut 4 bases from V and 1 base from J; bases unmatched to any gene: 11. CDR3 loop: CASSLYGQGAEGTDTQYF. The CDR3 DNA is TGTGCCAGCAGCCTATACGGACAGGGGGCGGAGGGCACAGATACGCAGTATTTT. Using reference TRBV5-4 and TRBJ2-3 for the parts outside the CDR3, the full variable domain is ETGVTQSPTHLIKTRGQQVTLRCSSQSGHNTVSWYQQALGQGPQFIFQYYREEENGRGNFPPRFSGLQFPNYSSELNVNALELDDSALYLCASSLYGQGAEGTDTQYFGPGTRLTVL.

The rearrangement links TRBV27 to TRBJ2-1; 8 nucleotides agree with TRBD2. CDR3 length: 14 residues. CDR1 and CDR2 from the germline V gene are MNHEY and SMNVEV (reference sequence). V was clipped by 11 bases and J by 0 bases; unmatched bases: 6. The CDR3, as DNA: TGTGCCTCGGGACTAGAAAGCTCCTACAATGAGCAGTTCTTC. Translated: CASGLESSYNEQFF.